The present entry profiles one TCR beta chain with its context. These data belong to a study of blood T cell repertoires in COVID-19. As for the study in general: T cells, B-cell-depleted T cells, or PBMCs supplied cDNA or gDNA.

TCRdb's table, derived via immunoSEQ multiplex PCR, lists solely in-frame clones and lacks some. Among about 330,000 clones listed, more than 75% were seen once. Sequencing was carried out using peripheral blood. This TCR was recovered from a woman in her forties or fifties with acute or convalescent COVID-19.

The CDR3: CASSPLTGASNQPQHF. In nucleotides, the CDR3 is TGTGCCAGTAGTCCCCTGACAGGGGCTAGCAATCAGCCCCAGCATTTT. The chain links TRBV19 to TRBJ1-5, with 8 bases matching TRBD1. V shed 5 bases and J 0 bases; nucleotides not matched to a gene: 6. Germline CDR1 is LNHDA and CDR2 is SQIVND (reference sequence). The CDR3 loop spans 16 amino acids.